The subject of this entry is one T cell receptor beta chain. This record comes from a study of T-cell memory formation after mild COVID-19. TCRdb analysed the 5' RACE reads with MiXCR anew, one entry per CDR3 protein. The profile shows about 180,000 distinct CDR3 sequences, approximately 17% of them singletons. Deletions cut 4 bases from V and 5 bases from J, with 23 bases between. CDR3 length: 16 residues. Germline assignment: CDR1 DFQATT and CDR2 SNEGSKA (reference sequence). The clonotype was recovered from a man between 18 and 35 years old who had mild COVID-19 (a few samples of this study predate the infection). Cell type and time point are not known. The chain employs TRBV20-1 and TRBJ1-2; the D gene is possibly TRBD1 (5 bases). Material for sequencing was PBMCs or a T cell subset sorted from them (not recorded which). The CDR3 nucleotides read TGCAGTGCTAAAGACCCCGGGGGTACCGCTCAGTATGGCTACACCTTC. This translates into CSAKDPGGTAQYGYTF.